This T cell receptor beta chain was retrieved from a study of cytomegalovirus exposure and HLA in healthy donors. Study conclusions and caveats: Investigators reported fewer than 200 TCR beta chains as tied to cytomegalovirus.

Vbeta (60) and Jbeta (13) primers were used in the PCR. Using immunoSEQ multiplex PCR, the repertoire was profiled, and TCRdb retains in-frame clones only, with some absent. This table has roughly 190,000 clones, around 84% appearing once. Germline trimming cut 5 bases from V and 4 bases from J; bases unmatched to any gene: 14. Germline-derived CDR1 and CDR2 are MNHEY and SMNVEV (reference sequence). The CDR3 totals 17 residues. As regards this clone: What it binds is not known.

The source is a man aged 35-49 years in good health and CMV-seropositive. The V call is TRBV27, the J call TRBJ2-1, with 7 bases matching TRBD2. The sequenced sample was PBMCs. The CDR3 spells CASSRAGTINRYNEQFF. CDR3 DNA: TGTGCCAGCAGTCGAGCCGGGACTATAAACCGGTACAATGAGCAGTTCTTC.